The source of this T cell receptor beta chain is a study of CD8 T cells in ankylosing spondylitis. The V end was cut by 0 bases, the J end by 2 bases, with 16 bases between. CDR3 length equals 17 residues. Germline V gives CDR1 SGHDT, CDR2 YYEEEE. Each CDR3 protein is one row after TCRdb ran MiXCR on the 5' RACE reads. This sample has 30,000 to 45,000 distinct CDR3 sequences, with roughly an eighth found just once. This clonotype has only one observation. The sample was synovial fluid, either unsorted or a sorted T cell fraction (not recorded which). The receptor comes from a male donor with ankylosing spondylitis. This chain links TRBV5-6 with TRBJ2-3; TRBD1 or TRBD2 may be the D gene (5 bases each). For the CDR3, the DNA is TGTGCCAGCAGCTTGGACGAGGGGTACCCACACACAGATACGCAGTATTTT. It is translated as CASSLDEGYPHTDTQYF.